These 5 T cell receptor beta chains were sequenced from one sample in a study of molecular identifiers for immune sequencing clone quantification. TCRdb re-called the PCR reads through MiXCR, storing one row per CDR3 protein. The sample shows approximately 550,000 distinct CDR3 sequences, roughly 25% of them seen only once. The sequenced sample consisted of naive CD8+ T cells from blood, with Jurkat cell RNA spiked in. As to subset: FACS-sorted CD8+CD4-CCR7+CD45RA+ naive T cells. The source of these receptors is a human donor in good health. Some libraries in this study had Jurkat cell RNA spiked in.

The gene calls are TRBV27 and TRBJ1-5; the match to TRBD1 covers 7 bases. Germline CDR1 reads MNHEY; CDR2 reads SMNVEV (reference sequence). The CDR3 spans 14 residues. V trimming: 5 bases; J trimming: 6 bases; junction bases outside the gene matches: 7. CDR3 residues: CASSPQGWGQPQHF. As DNA, the CDR3 is TGTGCCAGCAGTCCACAGGGGTGGGGTCAGCCCCAGCATTTT.

The rearrangement joins TRBV6-2 or TRBV6-3 to TRBJ2-7, with D unclear. CDR1 MNHEY and CDR2 SVGEGT come from the germline V gene. Trimming removed 6 bases at V and 0 bases at J, with 9 bases between. This CDR3 comprises 13 residues. Written as DNA, the CDR3 is TGTGCCAGCAGGTTGGAGAGCTCCTACGAGCAGTACTTC. Translated: CASRLESSYEQYF.

This clonotype was seen at least ten times. The J gene is TRBJ2-6, the V gene TRBV6-2 or TRBV6-3; D might be TRBD1 (5 bases). Germline loops: CDR1 MNHEY, CDR2 SVGEGT. V was cut by 2 bases and J by 1 base, with 12 bases left in between. CDR3 length equals 17 residues. For the CDR3, the DNA is TGTGCCAGCAGTTACCTCCCTCGGACATCTGGGGCCAACGTCCTGACTTTC. This sequence encodes CASSYLPRTSGANVLTF.

The chain uses TRBV29-1 and TRBJ2-7; D may match TRBD1 or TRBD2 (5 bases each). The CDR3 totals 17 residues. The ends were cut back, 5 bases at V and 3 bases at J, with 26 bases in the middle. Per the germline V gene, CDR1 is SQVTM and CDR2 is ANQGSEA. The CDR3 protein is CSVFTVAQGTSHYEQYF. DNA of the CDR3: TGCAGCGTTTTTACAGTAGCGCAAGGGACCTCCCACTACGAGCAGTACTTC.

This clonotype was recorded a few times. Being one base from a much bigger clone, this may be a read error. V gene TRBV7-9 combines with J gene TRBJ2-3, with a weak D call TRBD1 (7 bases). V lost 5 bases and J lost 2, with 11 bases in between. The CDR3 loop spans 14 amino acids. Germline CDR1 is SEHNR and CDR2 is FQNEAQ (reference sequence). The CDR3 DNA follows: TGTGCCAGCAGCCGCGGGACAGACACAGATACGCAGTATTTT. This sequence encodes CASSRGTDTDTQYF.